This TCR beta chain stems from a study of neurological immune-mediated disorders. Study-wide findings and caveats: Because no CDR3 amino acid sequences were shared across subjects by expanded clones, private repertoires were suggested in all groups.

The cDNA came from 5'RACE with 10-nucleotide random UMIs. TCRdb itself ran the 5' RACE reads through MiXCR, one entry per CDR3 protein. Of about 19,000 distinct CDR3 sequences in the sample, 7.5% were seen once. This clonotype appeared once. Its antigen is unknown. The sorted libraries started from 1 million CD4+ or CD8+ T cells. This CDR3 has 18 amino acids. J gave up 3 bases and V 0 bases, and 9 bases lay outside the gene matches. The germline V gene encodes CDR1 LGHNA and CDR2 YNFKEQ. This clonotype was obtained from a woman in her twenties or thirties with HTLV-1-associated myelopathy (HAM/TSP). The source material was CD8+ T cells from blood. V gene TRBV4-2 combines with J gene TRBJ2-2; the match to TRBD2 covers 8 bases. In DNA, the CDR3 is TGTGCCAGCAGCCAAGACCTCGGCGCGGGGGGCTACACCGGGGAGCTGTTTTTT. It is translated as CASSQDLGAGGYTGELFF.